A selection of T cell receptor beta chains follows, all from one sample in a study of blood T cell repertoires in COVID-19. TCRdb keeps only in-frame clones here, not all; method: immunoSEQ multiplex PCR. The sample records 250,000 to 300,000 clones, around 83% being singletons. The sequenced sample was peripheral blood. The source of these receptors is a man aged 18 to 29 with active or convalescent COVID-19. Both conserved end residues are part of each CDR3. Fields, in order: clone size, J gene, D gene, V gene, CDR3 protein, CDR3 DNA. D genes are given only for firm matches. For some rows the clone size is stated as once, few or many, or as a class when expanded; others skip it.

.	TRBJ1-1	.	TRBV4-1	CASSLTRHTEAFF	TGCGCCAGCAGTCTGACTCGGCACACTGAAGCTTTCTTT
few	TRBJ1-1	TRBD1	TRBV6-1	CASSEHRGKTTEAFF	TGTGCCAGCAGTGAACACAGGGGTAAGACGACTGAAGCTTTCTTT
few	TRBJ1-2	.	TRBV5-1	CASGSGPVIAF	TGCGCCAGCGGATCAGGGCCAGTCATCGCCTTC
.	TRBJ1-2	TRBD1	TRBV5-6	CASSIPGQGVKTNYGYTF	TGTGCCAGCAGCATTCCGGGACAGGGGGTTAAAACTAACTATGGCTACACCTTC
.	TRBJ1-2	TRBD1	TRBV6-1	CASSEPGQGNYGYTF	TGTGCCAGCAGTGAACCCGGACAGGGGAACTATGGCTACACCTTC
.	TRBJ1-2	TRBD1	TRBV29-1	CSFEGALGYTF	TGCAGCTTCGAGGGGGCGCTTGGCTACACCTTC
.	TRBJ2-5	.	TRBV5-1	CASSFSGTGETQYF	TGCGCCAGCAGCTTTTCGGGTACGGGAGAGACCCAGTACTTC
once	TRBJ1-2	TRBD1	TRBV10-1	CASTGTGSYGYTF	TGCGCCAGCACCGGGACAGGAAGCTATGGCTACACCTTC
.	TRBJ1-5	.	TRBV24-1	CATSDSGQYSNQPQHF	TGTGCCACCAGTGATTCGGGACAATATAGCAATCAGCCCCAGCATTTT
.	TRBJ2-7	.	TRBV27	CASTWQGSGEQYF	TGTGCCAGCACCTGGCAGGGTTCCGGCGAGCAGTACTTC
.	TRBJ1-5	.	TRBV12-3/TRBV12-4	CASSKQPRQPQHF	TGTGCCAGCAGCAAACAACCGAGGCAGCCCCAGCATTTT
.	TRBJ2-7	TRBD1	TRBV11-2	CASSLRDRDYEQYF	TGTGCCAGCAGCTTGCGGGACAGGGACTACGAGCAGTACTTC
.	TRBJ2-5	TRBD1	TRBV6-2/TRBV6-3	CASSPGTGRDTRETQYF	TGTGCCAGCAGCCCTGGGACAGGGCGAGATACTAGAGAGACCCAGTACTTC
.	TRBJ1-4	TRBD1	TRBV7-2	CASRGPGQTNEKLFF	TGTGCCAGCAGGGGTCCGGGACAGACGAATGAAAAACTGTTTTTT
.	TRBJ2-7	TRBD1	TRBV28	CASTKGWGQSQREQYF	TGTGCCAGCACTAAAGGATGGGGACAGTCCCAGAGGGAGCAGTACTTC
.	TRBJ2-6	TRBD1	TRBV29-1	CSAQTGSTGANVLTF	TGCAGCGCCCAGACAGGGAGTACTGGGGCCAACGTCCTGACTTTC
.	TRBJ2-2	TRBD2	TRBV19	CASIRSGSGTGELFF	TGTGCCAGTATCCGTAGCGGGAGTGGTACCGGGGAGCTGTTTTTT
.	TRBJ2-3	.	TRBV5-6	CASSLDSTQYF	TGTGCCAGTTCGTTGGACTCTACGCAGTATTTT
.	TRBJ2-7	TRBD2	TRBV2	CASGTNTYEQYF	TGTGCCAGCGGGACTAATACCTACGAGCAGTACTTC
.	TRBJ1-2	.	TRBV2	CASRGGGYTF	TGTGCCAGCAGAGGGGGTGGCTACACCTTC
.	TRBJ1-2	.	TRBV7-3	CASSPYGTSYYGYTF	TGTGCCAGCAGCCCATATGGGACATCTTACTATGGCTACACCTTC
.	TRBJ1-1	TRBD1	TRBV2	CASSGDSRVFF	TGTGCCAGCAGCGGGGACAGTCGTGTCTTCTTT
.	TRBJ2-3	TRBD2	TRBV9	CASSVEVAGWDTQYF	TGTGCCAGCAGCGTAGAAGTAGCGGGGTGGGATACGCAGTATTTT
.	TRBJ2-7	.	TRBV5-1	CASSERISSYEQYF	TGCGCCAGCAGCGAGCGGATCAGCTCCTACGAGCAGTACTTC
.	TRBJ1-2	.	TRBV24-1	CATSDIQGYTF	TGTGCCACCAGTGATATACAAGGCTACACCTTC
.	TRBJ2-1	TRBD2	TRBV24-1	CATSDAVKDGRLVF	TGTGCCACCAGTGATGCCGTCAAGGACGGGAGGCTGGTCTTC
.	TRBJ1-5	.	TRBV28	CASRPDRFGQPQHF	TGTGCCAGCAGGCCCGACAGGTTTGGCCAGCCCCAGCATTTT
.	TRBJ2-5	.	TRBV2	CASRWTYLQETQYF	TGTGCCAGCAGGTGGACATACCTACAAGAGACCCAGTACTTC
once	TRBJ1-1	.	TRBV12-3/TRBV12-4	CASSLEPNTEAFF	TGTGCCAGCAGTTTGGAGCCCAACACTGAAGCTTTCTTT
.	TRBJ2-3	.	TRBV6-4	CASSGLPGGTDTQYF	TGTGCCAGCTCGGGACTCCCCGGGGGCACAGATACGCAGTATTTT
.	TRBJ1-2	.	TRBV11-1	CASSLSRFGPNYGYTF	TGTGCCAGCAGCTTATCGCGGTTTGGTCCAAACTATGGCTACACCTTC
.	TRBJ2-1	TRBD2	TRBV28	CAISDSGGALDEQFF	TGTGCCATTTCGGATAGCGGGGGGGCTCTAGATGAGCAGTTCTTC
.	TRBJ2-6	.	TRBV3-1/TRBV3-2	CASRESGANVLTF	TGTGCCAGCAGAGAGTCTGGGGCCAACGTCCTGACTTTC
.	TRBJ2-6	.	TRBV24-1	CATSDRLTRSGANVLTF	TGTGCCACCAGTGATCGCTTAACGAGGTCTGGGGCCAACGTCCTGACTTTC
.	TRBJ2-5	.	TRBV7-7	CASSLWERETQYF	TGTGCTAGCAGCTTATGGGAGCGGGAGACCCAGTACTTC
.	TRBJ2-1	TRBD2	TRBV4-1	CASSLQPAGDDLEQFF	TGCGCCAGCAGCCTACAACCAGCGGGAGATGATTTGGAGCAGTTCTTC
.	TRBJ2-3	TRBD2	TRBV30	CAWSHGLAGTSTDTQYF	TGTGCCTGGAGTCACGGACTAGCGGGGACTAGCACAGATACGCAGTATTTT
.	TRBJ2-2	.	TRBV7-9	CASSLEVGSGTGELFF	TGTGCCAGCAGCTTAGAGGTTGGATCGGGCACCGGGGAGCTGTTTTTT
.	TRBJ2-5	.	TRBV5-1	CASSFGARETQYF	TGCGCCAGCAGCTTTGGGGCACGGGAGACCCAGTACTTC
.	TRBJ2-5	TRBD2	TRBV5-1	CASSPGTSGYQETQYF	TGCGCCAGCAGCCCTGGGACTAGCGGTTACCAAGAGACCCAGTACTTC
.	TRBJ1-2	TRBD1	TRBV9	CASSGQGGSYTF	TGTGCCAGCAGTGGACAGGGCGGGAGCTACACCTTC
.	TRBJ2-1	.	TRBV6-6	CASSYSTGVDTVLFF	TGTGCCAGCAGTTACTCGACCGGGGTCGACACGGTTTTGTTCTTC
.	TRBJ1-2	.	TRBV6-1	CASSEAWNIGTVSLTF	TGTGCCAGCAGTGAAGCGTGGAATATCGGGACTGTAAGTTTAACCTTC
.	TRBJ1-5	.	TRBV28	CASSLSTFNQPQHF	TGTGCCAGCAGTTTAAGCACCTTTAATCAGCCCCAGCATTTT
.	TRBJ1-4	.	TRBV4-1	CASSQDKIYNEKLFF	TGCGCCAGCAGCCAAGATAAAATCTATAATGAAAAACTGTTTTTT
.	TRBJ1-5	.	TRBV28	CASSLSPGENQPQHF	TGTGCCAGCAGTTTATCCCCAGGGGAGAATCAGCCCCAGCATTTT